This passage covers 20 T cell receptor beta chains from one sample sequenced in a study of T cells in Graves' hyperthyroidism and ophthalmopathy. Amplification of TCR beta CDR3 regions was performed using RNA transcripts as template. HTBI primers drove first-round RT-PCR of the TCR CDR3. TCRdb re-called the multiplex PCR reads with MiXCR, one entry per CDR3 protein. The table lists over 250,000 distinct CDR3 sequences, about 25% of them singletons. Sequenced material: blood. The receptors originated from a man aged 40-55 years with Graves' hyperthyroidism that later progressed to Graves' ophthalmopathy.

This clonotype was counted ten times or more. The rearrangement joins TRBV10-2 to TRBJ1-5; weak D call: TRBD1 (6 bases). The CDR3 covers 14 residues. The germline V gene has CDR1 WSHSY and CDR2 SAAADI. Trimming took off 3 bases at V and 3 bases at J, with 9 bases between the two ends. In DNA form, the CDR3 reads TGCGCCAGCAGTGACAGGGGCCTCAATCAGCCCCAGCATTTT. Translated, it gives CASSDRGLNQPQHF.

This clonotype was counted at least ten times. The chain couples TRBV10-3 to TRBJ1-1; no reliable D call. Germline CDR1 is ENHRY and CDR2 is SYGVKD. Trimming took 2 bases from V and 2 from J, leaving 9 bases between them. The CDR3 runs 14 residues. CDR3 sequence reads: CAISESLSNTEAFF. The CDR3, as DNA: TGTGCCATCAGTGAGAGCCTCAGTAACACTGAAGCTTTCTTT.

This chain connects TRBV6-5 to TRBJ2-7, with D tentatively TRBD1 (6 bases). From germline, CDR1 is MNHEY and CDR2 SVGAGI. The V and J ends lost 4 bases and 3 bases respectively, with 13 bases between them. The length of the CDR3 is 14 residues. CDR3 protein: CASSSPGTNYEQYF. CDR3 DNA sequence: TGTGCCAGCAGTTCCCCCGGGACAAACTACGAGCAGTACTTC.

The chain combines TRBV20-1 with TRBJ2-7; the match to TRBD2 covers 11 bases. Germline loops: CDR1 DFQATT, CDR2 SNEGSKA (reference sequence). The CDR3 loop spans 15 amino acids. The J segment lost 4 bases and the V segment lost 0 bases, leaving 5 bases of the junction unmatched. This CDR3 is CSARDQASGRYEQYF. In DNA, the CDR3 is TGCAGTGCTAGAGATCAGGCTAGCGGGAGGTACGAGCAGTACTTC.

V and J are TRBV28 and TRBJ1-1, with D hard to call. The CDR3 spans 13 residues. V lost 10 bases to trimming and J lost 0 bases, with 12 bases between them. CDR1 is MDHEN and CDR2 is SYDVKM in the germline V gene. CDR3 nucleotide sequence: TGTGCCACAGGCGGGCCGATGAACACTGAAGCTTTCTTT. Protein: CATGGPMNTEAFF.

The sample holds many counts of this clonotype. J is TRBJ2-5 and V is TRBV6-5; 7 bases map to TRBD2. CDR1 is MNHEY and CDR2 is SVGAGI in the germline V gene. The CDR3 is made up of 15 amino acids. V lost 7 bases to trimming and J lost 1 base; unmatched junction nucleotides: 9. CDR3 residues: CASTGGLAGQETQYF. CDR3 in DNA: TGTGCCAGCACAGGAGGGTTAGCGGGCCAAGAGACCCAGTACTTC.

This clonotype appeared many times. The chain recombines TRBV2 with TRBJ2-7; D remains unclear. CDR3 size: 15 residues. Deletions cut 2 bases from V and 2 bases from J, with 13 bases between. The V gene's germline CDR1 is SNHLY and CDR2 FYNNEI. As DNA, the CDR3 is TGTGCCAGCAGTGAATTTCTGGACGCAACCTACGAGCAGTACTTC. Translated, it gives CASSEFLDATYEQYF.

The table lists this clonotype with many counts. The chain employs TRBV28 and TRBJ1-5; D is uncertain. The V end lost 5 bases, the J end lost 3 bases, and 5 bases lay between the germline ends. The CDR3 loop spans 12 amino acids. CDR1 is MDHEN, CDR2 SYDVKM, per germline. The CDR3 region is CASSIVNQPQHF. Written as DNA, the CDR3 is TGTGCCAGCAGTATTGTCAATCAGCCCCAGCATTTT.

This clonotype was recorded many times. The chain combines TRBV6-5 with TRBJ1-5, with a weak D call TRBD1 (5 bases). V lost 2 bases and J 0 bases, leaving 11 bases between the germline ends. This CDR3 has 16 amino acids. CDR1 MNHEY and CDR2 SVGAGI come from the germline V gene. DNA for the CDR3: TGTGCCAGCAGTTACACGGGACGGAATAGCAATCAGCCCCAGCATTTT. Translated, it gives CASSYTGRNSNQPQHF.

The sample holds many counts of this clonotype. This rearrangement joins TRBV7-9 to TRBJ1-1; no reliable D call. CDR1 is SEHNR and CDR2 is FQNEAQ in the germline V gene (reference sequence). CDR3 size: 14 residues. Trimming left V 3 bases short and J 0 bases short, with 8 bases between. The CDR3 sequence is CASSLSTMNTEAFF. DNA for the CDR3: TGTGCCAGCAGCTTGAGTACCATGAACACTGAAGCTTTCTTT. Complete variable domain (other parts from reference TRBV7-9 and TRBJ1-1): DTGVSQNPRHKITKRGQNVTFRCDPISEHNRLYWYRQTLGQGPEFLTYFQNEAQLEKSRLLSDRFSAERPKGSFSTLEIQRTEQGDSAMYLCASSLSTMNTEAFFGQGTRLTVV.

This clonotype was seen repeatedly, ten times or more. The chain recombines TRBV15 with TRBJ1-1; no firm D call. Germline V CDR1 and CDR2: LNHNV, YYDKDF (reference sequence). CDR3 size: 16 residues. Deletions cut 2 bases from V and 1 base from J, with 14 bases between. The CDR3 bases are TGTGCCACCAGCAGACCCTCGGGAGGGTGGAACACTGAAGCTTTCTTT. This translates into CATSRPSGGWNTEAFF.

This clonotype was recorded at least ten times. The chain is built from TRBV27 and TRBJ1-1; 7 positions match TRBD1. CDR3 length equals 17 residues. Germline V gene sequence: CDR1 MNHEY, CDR2 SMNVEV (reference sequence). V gave up 5 bases and J gave up 0 bases; unmatched junction bases: 12. CDR3 protein: CASSRDRVSGMNTEAFF. The CDR3 DNA reads TGTGCCAGCAGTAGAGACAGGGTGAGCGGCATGAACACTGAAGCTTTCTTT.

This clonotype has a count of ten or more. This rearrangement joins TRBV6-2 or TRBV6-3 to TRBJ2-3; TRBD2 matches 8 bases. In germline, CDR1 is MNHEY, CDR2 SVGEGT. The CDR3 length is 19 residues. Unmatched junction bases numbered 18, after V lost 6 bases and J lost 1 base. In nucleotides, the CDR3 is TGTGCCAGCAGCGGACAACTAAAATCTAGCGGGTTAGGCACAGATACGCAGTATTTT. It encodes CASSGQLKSSGLGTDTQYF.

At least ten counts were recorded for this clonotype. The chain recombines TRBV6-5 with TRBJ2-5; no clear D gene. The V gene lost 2 bases and the J gene lost 4 bases, with 11 bases spanning the gap. This CDR3 contains 14 residues. The germline CDR1 and CDR2 sequences are MNHEY and SVGAGI. CDR3 in amino acids: CASSYSELGETQYF. CDR3 sequence (DNA): TGTGCCAGCAGTTACAGCGAGTTGGGAGAGACCCAGTACTTC.

This chain uses TRBV7-2 with TRBJ2-5; no clear D. Trimming stripped 1 base from V and 7 bases from J, with 7 bases between. The CDR3 consists of 12 residues. From germline, CDR1 is SGHTA and CDR2 FQGNSA. The CDR3: CASSLDSRTQYF. CDR3 DNA: TGTGCCAGCAGCTTAGATTCTAGGACCCAGTACTTC.

This chain uses TRBV20-1 with TRBJ2-4; D is ambiguous. Germline V gene sequence: CDR1 DFQATT, CDR2 SNEGSKA (reference sequence). The CDR3 extends over 14 amino acids. V dropped 3 bases and J dropped 1 base, with 10 bases sitting between them. The CDR3 nucleotides are TGCAGTGCTAGGAGTAGAGACGCCAAAAACATTCAGTACTTC. This sequence encodes CSARSRDAKNIQYF.

This clonotype was counted at least ten times. The V and J genes are TRBV18 and TRBJ2-3; D may match TRBD1 or TRBD2 (5 bases each). Germline loops: CDR1 KGHSH, CDR2 LQKENI. The CDR3 loop spans 15 amino acids. V gave up 5 bases and J gave up 0 bases, with 12 bases separating them. The CDR3, as DNA: TGTGCCAGCTCAGGGGGTCGGAGGAGCACAGATACGCAGTATTTT. Its translation is CASSGGRRSTDTQYF.

In its sample, this clonotype was seen many times. The chain uses TRBV28 and TRBJ1-5; 7 bases align to TRBD1. Germline CDR1 MDHEN, CDR2 SYDVKM. Trimming cost V 3 bases and J 0 bases; bases outside gene matches: 2. The CDR3 length is 15 residues. The chain's CDR3 is CASSLTGHSNQPQHF. In DNA, the CDR3 is TGTGCCAGCAGTTTGACAGGGCATAGCAATCAGCCCCAGCATTTT.

This clonotype was seen at least ten times. V and J are TRBV5-1 and TRBJ2-7; TRBD1 matches 8 bases. Per germline, CDR1 SGHRS and CDR2 YFSETQ. The V and J ends lost 0 bases and 0 bases, in that order; junction bases with no gene match: 2. The CDR3 length is 15 residues. DNA of the CDR3: TGCGCCAGCAGCTTGGGACAGGGGACCTCCTACGAGCAGTACTTC. Its protein product is CASSLGQGTSYEQYF. The entire variable domain, with the rest obtained from reference TRBV5-1 and TRBJ2-7, is as follows: KAGVTQTPRYLIKTRGQQVTLSCSPISGHRSVSWYQQTPGQGLQFLFEYFSETQRNKGNFPGRFSGRQFSNSRSEMNVSTLELGDSALYLCASSLGQGTSYEQYFGPGTRLTVT.

This clonotype was seen a few times. The rearrangement joins TRBV29-1 to TRBJ2-2; no clear D gene. Trimming shortened V by 6 bases and J by 3 bases, and 14 bases separated the two germline ends. CDR3 length: 14 amino acids. Germline-derived CDR1 and CDR2 are SQVTM and ANQGSEA. For the CDR3, the DNA is TGCAGCGTCCTCGCTGGGCAGGACACCGGGGAGCTGTTTTTT. As protein: CSVLAGQDTGELFF.